The 5 T cell receptor beta chains given below trace back to one sample, sequenced in a study of blood T cells in healthy people across ages. Primed by a sample-barcoded 5' primer and a J-beta primer mix, a second PCR proceeded for roughly 7 to 12 cycles. TCRdb itself ran the 5' RACE reads through MiXCR, one entry per CDR3 protein. The sample records approximately 1,700,000 distinct CDR3 sequences, around 42% being singletons. The sequencing sample was made of blood. The receptors shown here come from a human donor in good health.

This clonotype was found once. The V and J genes are TRBV5-1 and TRBJ2-1; 7 bases are a match to TRBD2. Trimming removed 4 bases from V and 6 bases from J; junction bases left unmatched: 10. The germline V gene has CDR1 SGHRS and CDR2 YFSETQ. There are 15 residues in the CDR3. The CDR3, as DNA: TGCGCCAGCAGCGGGGTGGCAGGGAGGGTCAATGAGCAGTTCTTC. This translates into CASSGVAGRVNEQFF.

Comment on this clonotype: An end of the junction does not agree with germline; a read error may underlie this. The chain uses TRBV4-2 and TRBJ2-1, with D possibly being TRBD1 or TRBD2 (5 bases each). Germline V gene lookup returns CDR1 LGHNA and CDR2 YNFKEQ. CDR3 length equals 16 residues. The CDR3 here is CACSQEPGPPGTEQFF. The CDR3 nucleotides read TGTGCCTGCAGCCAAGAACCGGGACCCCCTGGAACTGAGCAGTTCTTC.

The sample holds a few counts of this clonotype. The gene calls are TRBV18 and TRBJ2-6; TRBD1 matches at 7 bases. The CDR3 runs to 17 residues. The J segment lost 1 base and the V segment lost 4 bases, leaving 7 bases of the junction unmatched. From germline, CDR1 is KGHSH and CDR2 LQKENI. The CDR3, as DNA: TGTGCCAGCTCACGAGGGACAGTTGCATCTGGGGCCAACGTCCTGACTTTC. Residues: CASSRGTVASGANVLTF. Drawing the rest from reference TRBV18 and TRBJ2-6, the complete variable domain is NAGVMQNPRHLVRRRGQEARLRCSPMKGHSHVYWYRQLPEEGLKFMVYLQKENIIDESGMPKERFSAEFPKEGPSILRIQQVVRGDSAAYFCASSRGTVASGANVLTFGAGSRLTVL.

There are a few counts of this clonotype. This chain links TRBV24-1 with TRBJ2-5; either TRBD1 or TRBD2 may supply D (5 bases each). Trimming stripped 1 base from V and 5 bases from J, with 13 bases between. The CDR3 has 15 amino acids. Germline V gene sequence: CDR1 KGHDR, CDR2 SFDVKD. CDR3 protein: CATSDFGQGGETQYF. The CDR3 nucleotides are TGTGCCACCAGTGATTTCGGGCAGGGCGGGGAGACCCAGTACTTC.

The chain uses TRBV29-1 and TRBJ2-3; D not resolved. The V end lost 5 bases, the J end lost 2 bases, and 5 bases lay between the germline ends. Germline assignment: CDR1 SQVTM and CDR2 ANQGSEA. This CDR3 is 11 amino acids long. The CDR3, as DNA: TGCAGCGTTTTGTCCACAGATACGCAGTATTTT. This translates into CSVLSTDTQYF.